This entry concerns a single T cell receptor (beta chain). Its specificity is unknown. The CDR3 consists of 15 residues. Germline V gives CDR1 SGHTA, CDR2 FQGNSA. Losses at the gene ends were 5 bases for V and 0 bases for J; bases not matched to a gene: 3. These data come from a study of cytomegalovirus exposure and HLA in healthy donors. Both 60 Vbeta primers and 13 Jbeta primers went into the PCR. Sequencing was performed with immunoSEQ multiplex PCR; in TCRdb, only in-frame clones are kept and a portion is missing. This sample carries 65,000 or so clones, 78% of them seen once, and the ten largest clones take 2.5% to 3.5%. Findings and caveats of the study: Across donors, sequencing depth was assumed by presence/absence analyses to be roughly uniform. Reportedly, diagnosis of cytomegalovirus status by the classifier showed high specificity and sensitivity. Later findings reportedly placed an Asian-associated ancestry cluster below the approximately 650-donor mean for N-insertions.

Sequencing used PBMCs. The chain carries TRBV7-2 and TRBJ2-7, with 11 bases matching TRBD2. The source is a girl aged 5-17 years in good health and CMV-seropositive. DNA of the CDR3: TGTGCCAGCAGCGGGACTAGCGGTAGCTCCTACGAGCAGTACTTC. Its protein is CASSGTSGSSYEQYF.